This T cell receptor (beta chain) was identified in a study of T cell responses to AZD1222 COVID-19 vaccine. Clones were sequenced by immunoSEQ multiplex PCR, and TCRdb holds only the in-frame ones, with some missing. The repertoire consists of 130,000 or so clones, with around 83% occurring once and the leading ten covering around 12%. For this clone: Its specificity is not known.

The CDR3 consists of 15 residues. CDR1 MNHEY and CDR2 SVGAGI come from the germline V gene. V lost 4 bases and J lost 5; bases outside the gene matches: 1. Study conclusions and caveats: The number of AZD1222 recipients seropositive at baseline was only 5 to 7. Repertoires in all cases were sampled only once the peak T cell response had passed.

The sequence was collected from an adult in good health. The chain uses TRBV6-5 and TRBJ2-1; the match to TRBD2 covers 14 bases. The specimen comprised peripheral blood, sampled on day 0 of AZD1222 vaccination. DNA for the CDR3: TGTGCCAGCAGTTCGGGACTAGCGGGAGACAATGAGCAGTTCTTC. As protein: CASSSGLAGDNEQFF.